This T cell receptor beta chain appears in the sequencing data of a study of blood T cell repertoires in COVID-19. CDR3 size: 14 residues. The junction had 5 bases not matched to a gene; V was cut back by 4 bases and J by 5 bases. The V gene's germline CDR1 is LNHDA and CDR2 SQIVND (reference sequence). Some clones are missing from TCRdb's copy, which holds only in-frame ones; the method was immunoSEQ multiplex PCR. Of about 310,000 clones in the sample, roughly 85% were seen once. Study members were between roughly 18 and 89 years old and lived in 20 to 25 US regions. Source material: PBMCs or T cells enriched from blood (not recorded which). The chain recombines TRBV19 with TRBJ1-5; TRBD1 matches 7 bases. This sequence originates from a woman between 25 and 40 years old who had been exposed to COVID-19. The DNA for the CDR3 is TGTGCCAGTAGTAGACAGGGTGCCGATCAGCCCCAGCATTTT. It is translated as CASSRQGADQPQHF.